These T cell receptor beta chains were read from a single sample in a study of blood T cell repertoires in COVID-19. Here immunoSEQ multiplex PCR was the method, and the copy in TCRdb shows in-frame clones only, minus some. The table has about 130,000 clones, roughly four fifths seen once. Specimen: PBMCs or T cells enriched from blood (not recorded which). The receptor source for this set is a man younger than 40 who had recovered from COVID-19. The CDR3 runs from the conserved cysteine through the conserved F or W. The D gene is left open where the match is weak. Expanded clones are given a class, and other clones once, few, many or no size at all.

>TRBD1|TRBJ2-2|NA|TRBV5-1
TGCGCCAGCAGCCCGGGACAGGACCACGGGGAGCTGTTTTTT
CASSPGQDHGELFF
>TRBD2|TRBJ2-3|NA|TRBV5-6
TGTGCCAGCAGCTTGGTAGTTACTAGCGGGTCTAGCACAGATACGCAGTATTTT
CASSLVVTSGSSTDTQYF
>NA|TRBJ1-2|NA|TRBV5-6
TGTGCCAGCACGGTTTCCAACTATGGCTACACCTTC
CASTVSNYGYTF
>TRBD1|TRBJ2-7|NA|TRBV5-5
TGTGCCAGCAGCTTGGCGACAGGGATCTACGAGCAGTACTTC
CASSLATGIYEQYF
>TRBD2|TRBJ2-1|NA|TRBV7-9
TGTGCCAGCAGCTTCACACTAGCGGGAGTGGATGAGCAGTTCTTC
CASSFTLAGVDEQFF
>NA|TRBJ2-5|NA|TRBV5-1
TGCGCCAGCAGGGGGGGGACAGGCCGCCAAGAGACCCAGTACTTC
CASRGGTGRQETQYF
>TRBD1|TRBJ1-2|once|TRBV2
TGTGCCAGCAGGAATGCGACAGGGATTAACTATGGCTACACCTTC
CASRNATGINYGYTF
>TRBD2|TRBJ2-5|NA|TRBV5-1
TGCGCCAGCAGCCCGGGGACTAGCGGGGTACAAGAGACCCAGTACTTC
CASSPGTSGVQETQYF
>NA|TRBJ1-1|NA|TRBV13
TGTGCCAGCAGCATGACAGACACTGAAGCTTTCTTT
CASSMTDTEAFF
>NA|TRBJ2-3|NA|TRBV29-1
TGCAGCGTTTTGGAGGGGTACACAGATACGCAGTATTTT
CSVLEGYTDTQYF
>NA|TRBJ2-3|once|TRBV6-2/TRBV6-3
TGTGCCAGCAGTTACGTTGCGGGCCACACAGATACGCAGTATTTT
CASSYVAGHTDTQYF
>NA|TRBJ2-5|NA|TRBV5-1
TGCGCCAGCAGCTTAACCGGGACTCTCCAAGAGACCCAGTACTTC
CASSLTGTLQETQYF
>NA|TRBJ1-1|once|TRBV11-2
TGTGCCAGCAGCTTAGATTTAACCTCGGCAGGGAAGATGAACACTGAAGCTTTCTTT
CASSLDLTSAGKMNTEAFF
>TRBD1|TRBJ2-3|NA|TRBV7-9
TGTGCCAGCAGCTTTGCGGGACAGGGGATAGATACGCAGTATTTT
CASSFAGQGIDTQYF
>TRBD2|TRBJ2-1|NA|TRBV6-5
TGTGCCAGCAGCGTACCTAGCGGGGCCCATGAGCAGTTCTTC
CASSVPSGAHEQFF
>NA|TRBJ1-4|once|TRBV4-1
TGCGCCAGCAGCCAAGTTGGGGAGGGGTCAGCGGCTAATGAAAAACTGTTTTTT
CASSQVGEGSAANEKLFF
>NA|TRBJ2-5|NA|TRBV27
TGTGCCAGCAGACATACCAATCAGGGGCGGGAGACCCAGTACTTC
CASRHTNQGRETQYF
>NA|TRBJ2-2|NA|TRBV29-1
TGCAGCGTTGTAGGTCAGGCCGGGGAGCTGTTTTTT
CSVVGQAGELFF
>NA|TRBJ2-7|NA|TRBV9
TGTGCCAGCAGCGTAGGGGGGCGAGACGAGCAGTACTTC
CASSVGGRDEQYF
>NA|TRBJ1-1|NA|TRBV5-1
TGCGCCAGCAGCTTGACAGGCGGGGGGAACACTGAAGCTTTCTTT
CASSLTGGGNTEAFF
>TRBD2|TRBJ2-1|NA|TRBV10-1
TGCGCCAGCAGATTTCTAGCGGGGAAATACAATGAGCAGTTCTTC
CASRFLAGKYNEQFF
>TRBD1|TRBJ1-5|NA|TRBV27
TGTGCCAGCAGTTTTCAGGGGGAACCTCAGCCCCAGCATTTT
CASSFQGEPQPQHF
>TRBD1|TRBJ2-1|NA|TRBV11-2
TGTGCCAGCAGCGCCACCCCGGGACAGGGGATCAATGAGCAGTTCTTC
CASSATPGQGINEQFF
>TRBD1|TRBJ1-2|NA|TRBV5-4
TGTGCCAGCAGCCCAGGACAGGGCCTTTATGGCTACACCTTC
CASSPGQGLYGYTF
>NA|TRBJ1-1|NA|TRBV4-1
TGCGCCAGCAGCCAAGATCGGGGAATACCCAACGGAGCTTTCTTT
CASSQDRGIPNGAFF
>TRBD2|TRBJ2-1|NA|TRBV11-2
TGTGCCAGCAGCCCACAAGCGGGGTTCAATGAGCAGTTCTTC
CASSPQAGFNEQFF
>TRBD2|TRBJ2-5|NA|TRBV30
TGTGCCTGGAGTGTACAGGGACTAGCGGGAGACATCCGAGGGACCCAGTACTTC
CAWSVQGLAGDIRGTQYF
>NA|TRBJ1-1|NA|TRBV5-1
TGCGCCAGCAGCTCCGGGACTGAGAACACTGAAGCTTTCTTT
CASSSGTENTEAFF
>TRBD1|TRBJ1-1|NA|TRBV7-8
TGTGCCAGCAGCTTAGCCTCAGGGGGAAACACTGAAGCTTTCTTT
CASSLASGGNTEAFF
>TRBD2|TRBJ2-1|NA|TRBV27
TGTGCCAGCAGTTTGCAGGGAGGGGTTTCCTACAATGAGCAGTTCTTC
CASSLQGGVSYNEQFF
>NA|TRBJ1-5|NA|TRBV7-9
TGTGCCAGCAGCTTAGACTCGCTAAATCAGCCCCAGCATTTT
CASSLDSLNQPQHF
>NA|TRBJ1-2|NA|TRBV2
TGTGCCAGCAGTGGGGGCCCCGGCTATGGCTACACCTTC
CASSGGPGYGYTF
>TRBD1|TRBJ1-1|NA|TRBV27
TGTGCCAGCAGTTACTCAGGGGGATCGTACACTGAAGCTTTCTTT
CASSYSGGSYTEAFF
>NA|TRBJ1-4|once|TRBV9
TGTGCCAGCAGCGTAGATGCTGGACAGACTAATGAAAAACTGTTTTTT
CASSVDAGQTNEKLFF
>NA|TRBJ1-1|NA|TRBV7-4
TGTGCCAGCAGCTTGCGGAGTGCTTTCTTT
CASSLRSAFF
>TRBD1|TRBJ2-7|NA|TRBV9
TGTGCCAGCAGCTTGGGACAGGGGGCGTACGAGCAGTACTTC
CASSLGQGAYEQYF
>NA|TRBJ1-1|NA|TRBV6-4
TGTGCCAGCACAGGGACACCACTAGGCACTGAAGCTTTCTTT
CASTGTPLGTEAFF
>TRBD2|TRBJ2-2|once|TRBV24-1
TGTGCCACCAGTGACTCGGGAGGTGTCGGGACCGGGGAGCTGTTTTTT
CATSDSGGVGTGELFF
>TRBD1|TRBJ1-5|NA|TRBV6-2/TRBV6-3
TGTGCCAGCAGCCCCACAACAGGGGTCGGCAATCAGCCCCAGCATTTT
CASSPTTGVGNQPQHF
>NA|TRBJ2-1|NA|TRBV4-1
TGCGCCAGCAGCCAAGTCAGCGGCAATGAGCAGTTCTTC
CASSQVSGNEQFF